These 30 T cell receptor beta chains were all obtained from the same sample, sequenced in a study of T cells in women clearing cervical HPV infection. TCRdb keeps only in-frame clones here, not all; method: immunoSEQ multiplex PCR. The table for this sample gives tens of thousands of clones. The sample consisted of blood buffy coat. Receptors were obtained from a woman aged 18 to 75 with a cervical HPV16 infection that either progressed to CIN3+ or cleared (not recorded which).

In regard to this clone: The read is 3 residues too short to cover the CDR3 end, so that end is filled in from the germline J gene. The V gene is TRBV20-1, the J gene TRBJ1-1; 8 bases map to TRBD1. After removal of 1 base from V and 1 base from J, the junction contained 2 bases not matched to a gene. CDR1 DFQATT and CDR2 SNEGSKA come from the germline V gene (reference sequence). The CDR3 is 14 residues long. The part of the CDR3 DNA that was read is TGCAGTGCTAGAGGTGACAGGGGGAACACTGAA. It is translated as CSARGDRGNTE. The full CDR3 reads CSARGDRGNTEAFF.

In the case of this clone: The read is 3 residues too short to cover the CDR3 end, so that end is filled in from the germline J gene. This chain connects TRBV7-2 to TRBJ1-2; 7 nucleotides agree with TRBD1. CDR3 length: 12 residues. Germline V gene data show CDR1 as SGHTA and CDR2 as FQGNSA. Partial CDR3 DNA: TGTGCCAGCAGCCTGACAGGGCGTGAC. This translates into CASSLTGRD. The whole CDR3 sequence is CASSLTGRDYTF.

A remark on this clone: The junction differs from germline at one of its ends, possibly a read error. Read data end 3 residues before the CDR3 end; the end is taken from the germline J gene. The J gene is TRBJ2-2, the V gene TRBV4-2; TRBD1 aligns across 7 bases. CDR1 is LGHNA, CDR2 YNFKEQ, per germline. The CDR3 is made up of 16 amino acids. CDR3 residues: CASSPRGTANTGELFF. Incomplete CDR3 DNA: TGCGCCAGCAGCCCCAGGGGGACAGCGAACACCGGGGAG.

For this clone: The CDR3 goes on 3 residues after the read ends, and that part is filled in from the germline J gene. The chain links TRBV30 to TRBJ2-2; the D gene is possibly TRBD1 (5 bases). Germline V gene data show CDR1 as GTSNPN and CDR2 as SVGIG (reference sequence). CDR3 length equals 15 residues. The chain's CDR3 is CAWTPAYPGANVLFF. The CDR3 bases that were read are TGTGCCTGGACGCCGGCTTACCCTGGGGCCAACGTG.

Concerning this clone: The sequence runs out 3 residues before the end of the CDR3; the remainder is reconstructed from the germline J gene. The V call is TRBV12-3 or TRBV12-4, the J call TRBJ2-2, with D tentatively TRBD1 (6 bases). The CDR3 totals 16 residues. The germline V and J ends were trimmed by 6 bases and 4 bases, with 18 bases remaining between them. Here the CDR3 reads CASRLSGTPSTGELFF. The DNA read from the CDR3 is TGTGCCAGCAGGCTATCCGGGACACCTTCCACCGGGGAG.

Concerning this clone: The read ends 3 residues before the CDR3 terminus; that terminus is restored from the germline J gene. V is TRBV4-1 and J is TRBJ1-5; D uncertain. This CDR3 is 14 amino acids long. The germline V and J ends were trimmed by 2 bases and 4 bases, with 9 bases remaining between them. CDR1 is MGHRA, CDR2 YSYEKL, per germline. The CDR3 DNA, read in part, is TGCGCCAGCAGCCAATTTACGGGGAATCAGCCC. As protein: CASSQFTGNQP. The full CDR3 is CASSQFTGNQPQHF.

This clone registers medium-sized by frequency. Here the CDR3 reads CASSYLDGSDIQYF. The sequenced CDR3 bases are TGTGCCAGCAGTTACCTTGACGGGTCAGACATT. This chain connects TRBV6-2 or TRBV6-3 to TRBJ2-4, with unresolved D. The read terminates 3 residues ahead of where the CDR3 ends, so the germline J gene completes it. The germline V gene has CDR1 MNHEY and CDR2 SVGEGT. Deletions cut 2 bases from V and 8 bases from J, with 13 bases between. This CDR3 is 14 amino acids long.

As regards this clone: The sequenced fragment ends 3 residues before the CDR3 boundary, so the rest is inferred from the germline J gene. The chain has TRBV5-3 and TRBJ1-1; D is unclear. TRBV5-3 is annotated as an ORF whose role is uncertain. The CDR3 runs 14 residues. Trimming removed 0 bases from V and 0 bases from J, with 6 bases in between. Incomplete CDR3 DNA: TGTGCCAGAAGCTTGGGACAATTGAACACTGAA. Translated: CARSLGQLNTE. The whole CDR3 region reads CARSLGQLNTEAFF.

The part of the CDR3 DNA that was read is TGTGCCAGTAGTATGTTCCTAGCGGGGGCCGGGGAAGATACG. Translating gives CASSMFLAGAGEDT. The entire CDR3 is CASSMFLAGAGEDTQYF. The J gene is TRBJ2-3, the V gene TRBV19; 10 bases are a match to TRBD2. The CDR3 end falls 3 residues outside the read, so it is completed with the germline J gene. Germline-derived CDR1 and CDR2 are LNHDA and SQIVND (reference sequence). The V gene end was trimmed by 3 bases and the J gene end by 5 bases; junction bases not matched to a gene: 11. This CDR3 spans 17 amino acids.

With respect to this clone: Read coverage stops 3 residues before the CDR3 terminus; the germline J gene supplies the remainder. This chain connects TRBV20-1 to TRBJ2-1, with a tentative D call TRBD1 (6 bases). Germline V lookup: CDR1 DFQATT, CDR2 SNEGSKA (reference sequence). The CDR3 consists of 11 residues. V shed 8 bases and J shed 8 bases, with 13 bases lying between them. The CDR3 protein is CSTEGGDEQFF. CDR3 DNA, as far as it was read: TGCAGTACGGAAGGGGGAGATGAG.

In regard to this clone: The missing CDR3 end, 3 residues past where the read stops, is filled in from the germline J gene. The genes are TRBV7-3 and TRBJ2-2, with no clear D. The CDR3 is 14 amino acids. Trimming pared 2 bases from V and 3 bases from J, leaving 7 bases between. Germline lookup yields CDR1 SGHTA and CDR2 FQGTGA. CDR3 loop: CASSLYSYTGELFF. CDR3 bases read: TGTGCCAGCAGCTTATATAGCTACACCGGGGAG.

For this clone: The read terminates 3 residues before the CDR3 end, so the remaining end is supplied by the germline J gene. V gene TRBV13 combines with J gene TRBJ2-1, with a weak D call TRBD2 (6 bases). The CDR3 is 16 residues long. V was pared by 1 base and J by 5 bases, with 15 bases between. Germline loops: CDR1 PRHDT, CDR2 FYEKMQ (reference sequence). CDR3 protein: CASSLAPLGGHNEQFF. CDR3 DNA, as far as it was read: TGTGCCAGCAGCTTAGCCCCTTTGGGGGGACACAATGAG.

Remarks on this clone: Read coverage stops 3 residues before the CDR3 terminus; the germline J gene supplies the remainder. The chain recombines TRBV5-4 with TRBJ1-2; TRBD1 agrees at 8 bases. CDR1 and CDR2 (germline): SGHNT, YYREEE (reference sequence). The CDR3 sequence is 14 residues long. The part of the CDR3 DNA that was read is TGTGCCAGCAGCTCAGACAGGGGAACGGGCGGC. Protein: CASSSDRGTGG. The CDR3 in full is CASSSDRGTGGYTF. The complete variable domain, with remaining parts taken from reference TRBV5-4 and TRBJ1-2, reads ETGVTQSPTHLIKTRGQQVTLRCSSQSGHNTVSWYQQALGQGPQFIFQYYREEENGRGNFPPRFSGLQFPNYSSELNVNALELDDSALYLCASSSDRGTGGYTFGSGTRLTVV.

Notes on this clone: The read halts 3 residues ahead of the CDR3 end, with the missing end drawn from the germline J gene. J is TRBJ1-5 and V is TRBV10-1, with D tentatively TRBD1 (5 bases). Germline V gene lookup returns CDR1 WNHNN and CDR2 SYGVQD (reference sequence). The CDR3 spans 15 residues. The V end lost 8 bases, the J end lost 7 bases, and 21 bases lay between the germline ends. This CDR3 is CASQMAGPRDQPQHF. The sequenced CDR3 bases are TGCGCCAGCCAAATGGCGGGGCCCAGGGACCAGCCC.

This CDR3 reads CASSYPRDRVYEQYF. The sequenced part of the CDR3 DNA is TGTGCCAGCAGTTATCCTCGGGACAGGGTCTACGAG. V and J are TRBV6-2 or TRBV6-3 and TRBJ2-7; TRBD1 aligns across 9 bases. With the read ending 3 residues before the CDR3 end, the germline J gene is used to fill in that end. The germline V gene has CDR1 MNHEY and CDR2 SVGEGT. This CDR3 has 15 residues. Trimming at V came to 3 bases and at J to 3 bases, leaving 6 bases not matched to a gene.

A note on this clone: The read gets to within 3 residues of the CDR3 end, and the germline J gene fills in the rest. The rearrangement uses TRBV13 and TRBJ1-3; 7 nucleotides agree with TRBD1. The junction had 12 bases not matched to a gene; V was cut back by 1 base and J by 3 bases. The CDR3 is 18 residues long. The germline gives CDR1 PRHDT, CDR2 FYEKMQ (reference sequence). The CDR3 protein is CASSLVAGGTDLGNTIYF. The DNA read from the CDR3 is TGTGCCAGCAGCTTAGTTGCGGGTGGGACAGACCTTGGAAACACC.

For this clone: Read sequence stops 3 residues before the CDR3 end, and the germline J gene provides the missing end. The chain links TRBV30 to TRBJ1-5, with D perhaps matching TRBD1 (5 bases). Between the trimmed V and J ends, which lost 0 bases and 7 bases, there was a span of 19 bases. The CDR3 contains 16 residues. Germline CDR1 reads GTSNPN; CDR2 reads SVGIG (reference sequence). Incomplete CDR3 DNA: TGTGCCTGGAGTGTACCCGGTCAGGGAGCGAGGCAGCCC. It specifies CAWSVPGQGARQP. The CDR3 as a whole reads CAWSVPGQGARQPQHF. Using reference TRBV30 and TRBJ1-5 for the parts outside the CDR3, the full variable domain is SQTIHQWPATLVQPVGSPLSLECTVEGTSNPNLYWYRQAAGRGLQLLFYSVGIGQISSEVPQNLSASRPQDRQFILSSKKLLLSDSGFYLCAWSVPGQGARQPQHFGDGTRLSIL.

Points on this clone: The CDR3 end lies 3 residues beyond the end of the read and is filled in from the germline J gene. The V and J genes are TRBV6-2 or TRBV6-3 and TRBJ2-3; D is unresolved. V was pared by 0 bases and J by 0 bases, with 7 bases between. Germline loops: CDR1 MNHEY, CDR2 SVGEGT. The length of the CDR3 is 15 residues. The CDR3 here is CASSYSTSSTDTQYF. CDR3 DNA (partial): TGTGCCAGCAGTTACTCGACTTCTAGCACAGATACG.

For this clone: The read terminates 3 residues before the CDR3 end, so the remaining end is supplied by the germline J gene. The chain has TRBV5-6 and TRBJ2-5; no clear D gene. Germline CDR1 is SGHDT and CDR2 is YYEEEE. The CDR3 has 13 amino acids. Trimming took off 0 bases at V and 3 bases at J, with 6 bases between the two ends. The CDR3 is CASSLEREETQYF. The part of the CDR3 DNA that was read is TGTGCCAGCAGCTTGGAAAGGGAAGAGACC.

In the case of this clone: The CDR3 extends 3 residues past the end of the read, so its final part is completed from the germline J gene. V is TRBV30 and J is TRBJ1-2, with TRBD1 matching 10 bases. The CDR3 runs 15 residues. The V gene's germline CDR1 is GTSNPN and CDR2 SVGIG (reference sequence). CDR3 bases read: TGTGCCTGGAATGACAGGGGGCTGAACACAGATACC. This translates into CAWNDRGLNTDT. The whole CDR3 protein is CAWNDRGLNTDTYTF.

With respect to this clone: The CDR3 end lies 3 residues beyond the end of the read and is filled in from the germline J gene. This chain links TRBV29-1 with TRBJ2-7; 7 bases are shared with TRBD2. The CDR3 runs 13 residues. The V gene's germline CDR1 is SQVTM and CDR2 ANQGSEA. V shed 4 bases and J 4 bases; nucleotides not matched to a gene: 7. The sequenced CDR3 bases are TGCAGCGTTGGGGGCGGGGGAAGTTACGAG. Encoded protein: CSVGGGGSYE. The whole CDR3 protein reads CSVGGGGSYEQYF.

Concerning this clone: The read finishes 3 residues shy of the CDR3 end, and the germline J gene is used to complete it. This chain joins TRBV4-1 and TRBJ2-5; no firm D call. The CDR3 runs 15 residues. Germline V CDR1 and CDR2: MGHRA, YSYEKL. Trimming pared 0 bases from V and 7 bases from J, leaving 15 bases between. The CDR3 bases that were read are TGCGCCAGCAGCCAAGATCCGACAAGAAGAGGGACC. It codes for CASSQDPTRRGT. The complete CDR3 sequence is CASSQDPTRRGTQYF.

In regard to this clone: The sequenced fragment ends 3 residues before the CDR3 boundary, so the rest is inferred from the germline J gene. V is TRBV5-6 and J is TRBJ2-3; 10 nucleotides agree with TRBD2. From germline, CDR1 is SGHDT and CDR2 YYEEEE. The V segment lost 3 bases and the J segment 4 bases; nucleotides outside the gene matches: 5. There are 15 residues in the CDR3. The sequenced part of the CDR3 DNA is TGTGCCAGCAGCTACCCCGGGACTAGCGCAGATACG. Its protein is CASSYPGTSADT. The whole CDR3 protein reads CASSYPGTSADTQYF.

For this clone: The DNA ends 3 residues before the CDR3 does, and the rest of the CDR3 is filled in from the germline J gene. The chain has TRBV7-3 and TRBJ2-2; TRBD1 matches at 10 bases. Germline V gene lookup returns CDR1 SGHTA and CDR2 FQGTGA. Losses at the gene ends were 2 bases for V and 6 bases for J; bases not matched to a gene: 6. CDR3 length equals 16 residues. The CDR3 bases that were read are TGTGCCAGCAGCTTATTCGGGGACAGGGGTGCCGGGGAG. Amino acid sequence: CASSLFGDRGAGE. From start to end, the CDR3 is CASSLFGDRGAGELFF.

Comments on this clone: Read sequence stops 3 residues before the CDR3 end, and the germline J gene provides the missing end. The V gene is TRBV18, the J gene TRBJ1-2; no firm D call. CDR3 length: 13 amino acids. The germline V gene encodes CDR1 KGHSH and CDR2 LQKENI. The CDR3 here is CASSPPSHNDYTF. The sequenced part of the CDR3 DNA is TGTGCCAGCTCACCACCTTCACACAATGAC.

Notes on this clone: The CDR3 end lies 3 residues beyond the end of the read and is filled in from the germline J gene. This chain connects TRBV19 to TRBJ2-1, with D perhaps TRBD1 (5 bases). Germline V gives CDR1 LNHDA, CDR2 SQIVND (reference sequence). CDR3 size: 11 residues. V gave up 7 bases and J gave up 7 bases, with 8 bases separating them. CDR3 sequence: CASIRGNEQFF. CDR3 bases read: TGTGCCAGTATTAGGGGAAATGAG.

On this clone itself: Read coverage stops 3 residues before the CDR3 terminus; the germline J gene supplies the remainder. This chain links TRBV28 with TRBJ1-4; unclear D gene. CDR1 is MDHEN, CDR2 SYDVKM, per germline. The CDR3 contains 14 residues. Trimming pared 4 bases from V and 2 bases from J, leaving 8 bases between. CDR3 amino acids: CASSSPSTNEKLFF. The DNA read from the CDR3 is TGTGCCAGCAGTTCCCCCTCGACTAATGAAAAA.

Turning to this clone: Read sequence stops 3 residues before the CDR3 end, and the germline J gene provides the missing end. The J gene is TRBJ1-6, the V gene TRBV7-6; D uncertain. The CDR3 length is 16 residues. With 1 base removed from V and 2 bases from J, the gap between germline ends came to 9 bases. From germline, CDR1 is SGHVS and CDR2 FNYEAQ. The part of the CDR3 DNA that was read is TGTGCCAGCAGCTTAGTGGCAGGCCCCTATAATTCACCC. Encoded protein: CASSLVAGPYNSP. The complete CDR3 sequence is CASSLVAGPYNSPLHF.

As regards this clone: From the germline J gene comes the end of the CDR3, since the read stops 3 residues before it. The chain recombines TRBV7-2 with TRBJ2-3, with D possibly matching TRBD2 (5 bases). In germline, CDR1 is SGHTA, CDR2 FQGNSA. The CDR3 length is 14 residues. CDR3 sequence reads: CASSPERWGETQYF. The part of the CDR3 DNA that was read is TGTGCCAGCAGCCCCGAGCGGTGGGGAGAGACG. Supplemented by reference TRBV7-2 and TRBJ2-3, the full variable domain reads GAGVSQSPSNKVTEKGKDVELRCDPISGHTALYWYRQSLGQGLEFLIYFQGNSAPDKSGLPSDRFSAERTGGSVSTLTIQRTQQEDSAVYLCASSPERWGETQYFGPGTRLTVL.

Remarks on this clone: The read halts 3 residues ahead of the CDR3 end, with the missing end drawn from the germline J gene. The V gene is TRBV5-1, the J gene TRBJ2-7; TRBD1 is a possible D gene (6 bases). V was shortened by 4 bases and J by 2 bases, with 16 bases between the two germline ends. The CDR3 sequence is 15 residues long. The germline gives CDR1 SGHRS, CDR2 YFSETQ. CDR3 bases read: TGCGCCAGCAGCAGGGGACACCTCGGGACCTACGAG. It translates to CASSRGHLGTYE. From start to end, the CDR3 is CASSRGHLGTYEQYF.